The rows below give T cell receptor beta chains drawn from one sample of a study of a mutant IDH1 vaccine in newly diagnosed glioma. Profiling relied on immunoSEQ multiplex PCR, and the TCRdb table lists in-frame clones only, not all of them. The sample lists approximately 70,000 clones; about 87% were seen once. Which antigens these TCRs recognize remains unknown. Sequenced here: PBMCs, sampled from a glioma patient whose treatment included an IDH1 peptide vaccine. These receptors were taken from a man between 18 and 29 years old with glioma. The CDR3 runs from the conserved cysteine through the conserved F or W.

TRBV7-2	CASSPPNRDGGYTF
TRBV15	CATSSKGQGAGGYTF
TRBV9	CASSGTFMNTEAFF
TRBV6-5	CASRGLGGLRTEAFF
TRBV30	CAWSEQDRKGGEAFF
TRBV9	CASSVGRVNSPLHF
TRBV13	CASSLRGRRGEKLFF
TRBV4-3	CASSQDSRAGGAYGYTF
TRBV4-1	CASSQGRAGAEAFF
TRBV27	CASSHSPTYEQYF
TRBV19	CASRWTGSSSYNEQFF
TRBV9	CASSRGGQGNTGELFF
TRBV30	CAWSQGQGYGYTF
TRBV30	CAWSNPGQYSYGYTF
TRBV7-2	CASSFLGVSTDTQYF
TRBV9	CASSVSGRNHNEQFF
TRBV21-1	CASSNSSPGYTF
TRBV11-1	CASSLYGQARTEAFF
TRBV27	CASGIYRDYTNEQFF
TRBV28	CASSRPLKRERNNEQFF
TRBV19	CASSLGQGARANYGYTF
TRBV5-1	CASSLADSSNQPQHF
TRBV7-2	CASSLQGASGYGYTF
TRBV19	CASSSASGGTNEQFF
TRBV9	CASSVAGAGNTIYF
TRBV5-1	CASSPPRGSAYNEQFF
TRBV5-4	CASSLKQGNTGELFF
TRBV18	CASSRSDTQYF
TRBV7-2	CASSLAGYYEQYF
TRBV4-1	CASSQDVWGEQYF
TRBV6-1	CASLREPYNSPLHF
TRBV6-5	CASSSAGTYSGNTIYF
TRBV2	CASSVRGRTEAFF
TRBV4-3	CASSQEWLAGGYEQYF
TRBV9	CASSRDALGDEKLFF
TRBV19	CASSSSQGIEAFF
TRBV5-1	CASSDQGGLSGTEAFF
TRBV14	CASSLTSGSTEQYF
TRBV5-5	CASSFEDRMNTEAFF
TRBV7-9	CASSGGDIIPTNYGYTF
TRBV7-9	CASSGTSGSHTGELFF
TRBV12-5	CASGLVIDRFDGYTF
TRBV29-1	CSVAGGTDTQYF
TRBV13	CASSATSGSVPKNIQYF
TRBV28	CASSGRGRTGNTIYF
TRBV5-6	CASRLRSYNSPLHF
TRBV5-1	CASTSARDRKTFARSGANVLTF
TRBV4-3	CASSQDRAGYQETQYF
TRBV25-1	CASSDSDRAVNEQFF
TRBV10-2	CASSRRDLVTGELFF
TRBV19	CASSGGLPILMNTEAFF
TRBV5-4	CASSYEPGTELF
TRBV4-2	CASSQNGVHEQFF
TRBV11-3	CASRNRYFTDTQYF
TRBV7-2	CASSLASGPDTQYF
TRBV18	CASSPLGADTEAFF
TRBV14	CASSQDYRYYGYTF
TRBV7-9	CASSLGADTQYF
TRBV7-9	CASSLVEELTQYF
TRBV7-9	CASTNRGGVPSYNEQFF